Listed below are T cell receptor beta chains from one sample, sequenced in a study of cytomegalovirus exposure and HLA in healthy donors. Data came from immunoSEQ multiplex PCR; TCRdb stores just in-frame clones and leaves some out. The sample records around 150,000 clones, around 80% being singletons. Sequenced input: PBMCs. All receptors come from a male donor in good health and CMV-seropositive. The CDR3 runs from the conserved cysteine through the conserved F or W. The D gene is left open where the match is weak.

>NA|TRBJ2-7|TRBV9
CASSVGQDNSYEQYF
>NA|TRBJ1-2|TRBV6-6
CASSSHRDPYGYTF
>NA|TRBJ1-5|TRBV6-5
CASSYTSNQPQHF
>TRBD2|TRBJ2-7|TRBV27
CASRLRLAGATTSYEQYF
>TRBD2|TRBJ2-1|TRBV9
CASSVVAGGYNEQFF
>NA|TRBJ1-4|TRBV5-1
CASSLPGSNEKLFF
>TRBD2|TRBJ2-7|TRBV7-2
CASSLTPSGGTRGQYF
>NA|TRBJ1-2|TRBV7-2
CASIPKGPGYGYTF
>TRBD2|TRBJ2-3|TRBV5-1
CASSWASGSTDTQYF
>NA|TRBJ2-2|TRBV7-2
CASLLGVNTGELFF
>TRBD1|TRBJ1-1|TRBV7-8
CASSWTGSDTEAFF
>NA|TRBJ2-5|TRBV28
CASSLFGGLGETQYF
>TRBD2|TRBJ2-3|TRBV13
CASSLAGLAGGYRTDTQYF
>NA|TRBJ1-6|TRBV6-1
CASVRDGMTPLHF
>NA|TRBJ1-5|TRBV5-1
CASRADSSNQPQHF
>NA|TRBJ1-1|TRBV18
CASRHGQNTEAFF
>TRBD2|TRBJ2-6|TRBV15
CATSRNFLAGVSGANVLTF
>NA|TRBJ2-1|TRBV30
CAWNRGEGEQFF
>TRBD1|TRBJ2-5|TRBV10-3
CGVSRDRGVRETQYF
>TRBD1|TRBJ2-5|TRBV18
CASSDRGEETQYF
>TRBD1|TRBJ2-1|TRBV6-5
CASSPGQGGPREFF
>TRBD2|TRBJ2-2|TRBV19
CASKGREETGELFF
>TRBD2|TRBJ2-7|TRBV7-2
CASSLEGTSGRYEQYF
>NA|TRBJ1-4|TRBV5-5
CASSPGHLFATNEKLFF